The 9 T cell receptor beta chains in this list originate from one sample, sequenced in a study of T cell responses to AZD1222 COVID-19 vaccine. The assay was immunoSEQ multiplex PCR, and TCRdb's table has in-frame clones only and misses some. This sample yields 110,000 to 150,000 clones, of which 90% to 95% are seen a single time; roughly 9% belongs to the top ten. This material consisted of peripheral blood, taken on day 0 of AZD1222 vaccination. The receptors shown here come from an adult in good health.

This CDR3 is CASSPDSHGYTF. The CDR3 DNA follows: TGCGCCAGCAGCCCGGACAGCCATGGCTACACCTTC. This sequence joins TRBV5-1 and TRBJ1-2, with D possibly TRBD1 on 6 matching bases. Germline CDR1 and CDR2: SGHRS and YFSETQ. Trimming took 4 bases from V and 6 from J, leaving 10 bases between them. The CDR3 totals 12 residues.

The CDR3 spells CASSLIRGNTGELFF. CDR3 nucleotides: TGTGCCAGCAGCTTAATCAGGGGTAACACCGGGGAGCTGTTTTTT. This chain joins TRBV7-3 and TRBJ2-2; the D gene is possibly TRBD1 (6 bases). Trimming removed 1 base at V and 2 bases at J, with 8 bases between. The germline V gene encodes CDR1 SGHTA and CDR2 FQGTGA. This CDR3 contains 15 residues.

V and J are TRBV4-1 and TRBJ1-5; D not certain. Germline V gene data show CDR1 as MGHRA and CDR2 as YSYEKL. The CDR3 runs to 13 residues. Trimming removed 3 bases from V and 9 bases from J, with 12 bases in between. The CDR3 spells CASSQVNHGPQHF. The CDR3 region has the DNA TGCGCCAGCAGCCAGGTAAATCATGGGCCCCAGCATTTT.

This chain links TRBV6-5 with TRBJ2-1; the D gene is possibly TRBD2 (6 bases). CDR1 is MNHEY, CDR2 SVGAGI, per germline. V shed 8 bases and J shed 1 base, with 15 bases lying between them. The CDR3 totals 15 residues. CDR3 region: CASGSGVMSYNEQFF. In DNA, the CDR3 is TGTGCCAGCGGGTCGGGGGTAATGTCCTACAATGAGCAGTTCTTC.

DNA of the CDR3: TGTGCCAGCAGCCCGAGCACCCAGCCCCAGCATTTT. Translating it yields CASSPSTQPQHF. The J gene is TRBJ1-5, the V gene TRBV12-3 or TRBV12-4; no clear D gene. V lost 6 bases, J lost 7 bases, and 10 bases lay in between. CDR3 length: 12 amino acids.

The V call is TRBV27, the J call TRBJ1-2; no firm D call. This CDR3 spans 14 amino acids. V was shortened by 0 bases and J by 4 bases, with 9 bases between the two germline ends. The germline CDR1 and CDR2 sequences are MNHEY and SMNVEV (reference sequence). CDR3: CASSLSQSSYGYTF. CDR3 nucleotides: TGTGCCAGCAGTTTATCGCAGTCGTCCTATGGCTACACCTTC.

This clone was seen more than once but under ten times. In DNA form, the CDR3 reads TGTGCCAGCAGTTACACACAGGGCGCGAAGACCCAGTACTTC. Translating it yields CASSYTQGAKTQYF. The chain is built from TRBV6-5 and TRBJ2-5, with D maybe TRBD1 (6 bases). This CDR3 spans 14 amino acids. CDR1 and CDR2 (germline): MNHEY, SVGAGI. V was pared by 2 bases and J by 6 bases, with 13 bases between.

This chain uses TRBV5-1 with TRBJ1-5; maybe TRBD1 (6 bases). The ends were cut back, 2 bases at V and 1 base at J, with 13 bases in the middle. The CDR3 runs 16 residues. Germline V gene lookup returns CDR1 SGHRS and CDR2 YFSETQ. CDR3 loop: CASSFLKGQSNQPQHF. For the CDR3, the DNA is TGCGCCAGCAGCTTTCTTAAAGGACAGAGCAATCAGCCCCAGCATTTT.

This clone has only one observation. This sequence joins TRBV15 and TRBJ2-6; the D gene could be TRBD1 or TRBD2 (5 bases each). The ends were cut back, 3 bases at V and 0 bases at J, with 18 bases in the middle. The CDR3 consists of 19 residues. Germline values: CDR1 LNHNV, CDR2 YYDKDF (reference sequence). The CDR3 region is CATSSPGSWGLSGANVLTF. In DNA, the CDR3 is TGTGCCACCAGCAGCCCGGGGAGCTGGGGCCTCTCTGGGGCCAACGTCCTGACTTTC.